This T cell receptor (beta chain) originates from a study of response to subunit inactivated influenza vaccine. This clonotype was counted only a few times. Its antigen is not known. CDR1 SQVTM and CDR2 ANQGSEA come from the germline V gene. V lost 6 bases and J lost 1; bases outside the gene matches: 2. The CDR3 length is 15 residues. Whole-study results and caveats: Authors suggested seasonal influenza vaccinations each recruit few new T cells.

MiXCR, applied by TCRdb to the RT-PCR reads, yields one record per CDR3 protein. The sample holds hundreds of thousands of distinct CDR3 sequences; around a sixth are singletons and the top ten take around 9.9%. The rearrangement links TRBV29-1 to TRBJ2-5; 16 bases map to TRBD2. This sample comprised PBMCs from blood, obtained about 5 days after vaccination. The receptor was isolated from a man aged 45-65 years who received an inactivated influenza vaccine. The CDR3 loop reads CSVGLAGGSQETQYF. The CDR3, as DNA: TGCAGCGTGGGACTAGCGGGAGGGTCCCAAGAGACCCAGTACTTC.